This TCR beta chain was documented in a study of graft-versus-host responses after intestinal transplantation. A note on this clone: Its antigen is currently unknown.

The data were produced by immunoSEQ multiplex PCR, yet TCRdb's version contains in-frame clones alone and is incomplete. Altogether about 41,000 clones are present, approximately 95% being singletons, with the ten largest covering about 0.5%. CDR1 and CDR2 from the germline V gene are LNHDA and SQIVND (reference sequence). This CDR3 contains 17 residues. Trimming left V 3 bases short and J 2 bases short, with 16 bases between. Sample: unstimulated CD8+ T cells sorted from spleen or lymph node cells, taken before transplant. The sequence derives from a human donor who was the organ donor for an intestinal transplant. The V and J genes are TRBV19 and TRBJ2-2; D may correspond to TRBD1 or TRBD2 (6 bases each). CDR3 sequence: CASSISRGLGNTGELFF. The CDR3 DNA reads TGTGCCAGTAGTATTTCCCGGGGGCTAGGAAACACCGGGGAGCTGTTTTTT.